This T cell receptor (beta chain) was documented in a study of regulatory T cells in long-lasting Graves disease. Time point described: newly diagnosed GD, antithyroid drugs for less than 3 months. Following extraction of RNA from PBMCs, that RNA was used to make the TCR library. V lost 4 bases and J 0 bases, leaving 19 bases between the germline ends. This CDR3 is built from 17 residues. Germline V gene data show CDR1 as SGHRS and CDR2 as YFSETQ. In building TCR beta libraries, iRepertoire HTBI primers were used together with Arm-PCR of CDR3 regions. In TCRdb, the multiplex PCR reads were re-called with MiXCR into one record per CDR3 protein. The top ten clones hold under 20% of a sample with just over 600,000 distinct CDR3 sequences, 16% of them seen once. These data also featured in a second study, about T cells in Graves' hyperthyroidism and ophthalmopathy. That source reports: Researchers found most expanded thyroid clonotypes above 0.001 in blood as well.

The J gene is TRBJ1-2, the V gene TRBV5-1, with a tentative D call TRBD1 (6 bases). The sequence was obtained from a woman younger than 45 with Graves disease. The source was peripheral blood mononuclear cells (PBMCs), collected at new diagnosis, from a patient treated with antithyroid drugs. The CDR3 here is CASSLFPGGGSNYGYTF. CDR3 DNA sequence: TGCGCCAGCAGCCTCTTCCCCGGGGGCGGTTCTAACTATGGCTACACCTTC. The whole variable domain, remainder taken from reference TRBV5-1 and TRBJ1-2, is KAGVTQTPRYLIKTRGQQVTLSCSPISGHRSVSWYQQTPGQGLQFLFEYFSETQRNKGNFPGRFSGRQFSNSRSEMNVSTLELGDSALYLCASSLFPGGGSNYGYTFGSGTRLTVV.